Presented here are 13 T cell receptor beta chains from one specimen sequenced in a study of T and B cells in COVID-19 patients. Each TRB amplification used about 250-550 ng of genomic DNA from blood. BIOMED2 TRB-A/B primer pools were used in multiplex TRB PCR. MiXCR, applied by TCRdb to the multiplex PCR reads, yields one record per CDR3 protein. Counted here are around 21,000 distinct CDR3 sequences, 30% occurring once; the ten biggest clones make up approximately 2%. The sequencing sample was made of blood. Receptors originate from a human donor who had recovered from COVID-19.

Regarding this clonotype: This may come from a read error, since a much larger clone is one base off. The V call is TRBV18, the J call TRBJ2-1; 7 positions agree with TRBD1. This CDR3 contains 15 residues. Looked up from germline, CDR1 is KGHSH and CDR2 is LQKENI. The CDR3 protein is CASSRLGTAYNERFF. The DNA of the CDR3 is TGTGCCAGCTCACGACTCGGGACAGCTTACAATGAGCGGTTCTTC. Full variable domain (rest looked up from reference TRBV18 and TRBJ2-1): NAGVMQNPRHLVRRRGQEARLRCSPMKGHSHVYWYRQLPEEGLKFMVYLQKENIIDESGMPKERFSAEFPKEGPSILRIQQVVRGDSAAYFCASSRLGTAYNERFFGPGTRLTVL.

The table lists this clonotype with many counts. The chain couples TRBV11-3 to TRBJ1-2; 7 bases align to TRBD1. Trimming cost V 0 bases and J 2 bases; bases outside gene matches: 0. CDR1 is SGHNT, CDR2 YENEEA, per germline. This CDR3 contains 14 residues. The CDR3 is CASSLDRGNYGYTF. DNA for the CDR3: TGTGCCAGCAGCTTAGACAGGGGGAACTATGGCTACACCTTC.

Sample share makes this clonotype medium-sized. This chain links TRBV19 with TRBJ2-2; 7 bases align to TRBD1. Trimming removed 5 bases from V and 0 bases from J; junction bases left unmatched: 6. The CDR3 is made up of 16 amino acids. Germline CDR1 and CDR2: LNHDA and SQIVND (reference sequence). The CDR3 coding sequence is TGTGCCAGTAGTGTACGAACAGGGGCGAACACCGGGGAGCTGTTTTTT. This codes for CASSVRTGANTGELFF.

This clonotype is classed as medium-sized. The chain joins TRBV11-3 to TRBJ2-7; D is perhaps TRBD2 (6 bases). The length of the CDR3 is 14 residues. V was shortened by 6 bases and J by 0 bases, with 12 bases between the two germline ends. Germline assignment: CDR1 SGHNT and CDR2 YENEEA. The CDR3 loop reads CASSIAANSYEQYF. CDR3 in DNA: TGTGCCAGCAGTATAGCGGCGAACTCCTACGAGCAGTACTTC. Complete variable domain (other parts from reference TRBV11-3 and TRBJ2-7): EAGVVQSPRYKIIEKKQPVAFWCNPISGHNTLYWYLQNLGQGPELLIRYENEEAVDDSQLPKDRFSAERLKGVDSTLKIQPAELGDSAVYLCASSIAANSYEQYFGPGTRLTVT.

The chain has TRBV6-1 and TRBJ2-7, with D perhaps matching TRBD2 (6 bases). Trimming stripped 4 bases from V and 2 bases from J, with 18 bases between. The CDR3 loop spans 16 amino acids. CDR1 and CDR2 from the germline V gene are MNHNS and SASEGT. The CDR3 loop reads CASSAWEAEGPYEQYF. The CDR3 region has the DNA TGTGCCAGCAGTGCCTGGGAGGCGGAGGGCCCCTACGAGCAGTACTTC.

This clonotype was found many times. This chain connects TRBV30 to TRBJ2-3, with 12 bases that match TRBD2. The CDR3 has 18 residues. The ends lost 2 bases at V and 5 bases at J; junction bases unmatched: 14. Germline values: CDR1 GTSNPN, CDR2 SVGIG (reference sequence). CDR3 amino acids: CAWSPKALLAGGGDTQYF. The CDR3 DNA reads as TGTGCCTGGAGTCCTAAGGCCCTACTAGCGGGGGGTGGAGATACGCAGTATTTT.

By sample fraction, this clonotype is medium-sized. V and J are TRBV19 and TRBJ1-4, with D maybe TRBD1 (6 bases). The V end lost 5 bases, the J end lost 3 bases, and 16 bases lay between the germline ends. Per the germline V gene, CDR1 is LNHDA and CDR2 is SQIVND (reference sequence). The CDR3 consists of 16 residues. The CDR3 DNA is TGTGCCAGTAGTGGAAAGGGGGGCGATGCTAATGAAAAACTGTTTTTT. This sequence encodes CASSGKGGDANEKLFF.

CDR3 protein: CASSYRGGVNEKLFF. CDR3 bases: TGTGCCAGCAGTTACAGGGGCGGGGTGAACGAAAAACTGTTTTTT. J is TRBJ1-4 and V is TRBV6-5; maybe TRBD1 (5 bases). V lost 2 bases and J 8 bases, leaving 15 bases between the germline ends. Germline CDR1 is MNHEY and CDR2 is SVGAGI. The CDR3 is 15 residues long.

This clonotype was observed once. The CDR3 protein is CSARDPGNSPLHF. Written as DNA, the CDR3 is TGCAGTGCTAGAGATCCGGGAAATTCACCCCTCCACTTT. The chain carries TRBV20-1 and TRBJ1-6; no definite D call. The germline V gene has CDR1 DFQATT and CDR2 SNEGSKA (reference sequence). This CDR3 contains 13 residues. Deletions cut 0 bases from V and 7 bases from J, with 7 bases between.

In this sample, this clonotype is medium-sized (0.01 to 0.1%). This chain uses TRBV6-5 with TRBJ2-7, with TRBD1 matching over 8 bases. The CDR3 is 14 amino acids. V lost 6 bases to trimming and J lost 4 bases; unmatched junction nucleotides: 8. The germline V gene has CDR1 MNHEY and CDR2 SVGAGI. The chain's CDR3 is CASRTGAIGYEQYF. The CDR3 nucleotides are TGTGCCAGCAGGACAGGGGCCATCGGGTACGAGCAGTACTTC.

V is TRBV6-2 or TRBV6-3 and J is TRBJ2-7; D unclear. The V gene lost 0 bases and the J gene lost 1 base, with 10 bases spanning the gap. The CDR3 consists of 15 residues. Germline CDR1 is MNHEY and CDR2 is SVGEGT. The CDR3 sequence: CASSYSKSGSYEQYF. CDR3 nucleotide sequence: TGTGCCAGCAGTTACTCGAAATCAGGTTCCTACGAGCAGTACTTC.

The gene calls are TRBV5-1 and TRBJ2-7; weak D call: TRBD1 (6 bases). CDR3 length: 16 residues. The germline gives CDR1 SGHRS, CDR2 YFSETQ. Trimming stripped 1 base from V and 6 bases from J, with 20 bases between. The DNA for the CDR3 is TGCGCCAGCAGCTTGACCGGGACACCAGGGCCTCTCGAGCAGTACTTC. Translating gives CASSLTGTPGPLEQYF.

This clonotype was recorded many times. The chain has TRBV6-5 and TRBJ1-2; 8 bases fit TRBD1. The CDR3 sequence is 13 residues long. Losses at the gene ends were 7 bases for V and 4 bases for J; bases not matched to a gene: 5. The germline CDR1 and CDR2 sequences are MNHEY and SVGAGI. The CDR3 DNA sequence: TGTGCCAGCACCGAAGGGACAGGCTATGGCTACACCTTC. Protein: CASTEGTGYGYTF.